A selection of T cell receptor beta chains follows, all from one sample in a study of neoadjuvant anti-PD-1 for oral cavity cancer. Sequencing was performed with immunoSEQ multiplex PCR; in TCRdb, only in-frame clones are kept and a portion is missing. The sample shows roughly 14,000 clones, less than 80% of them seen only once. This sample comprised PBMCs, obtained after nivolumab (anti-PD-1) treatment. The source is a person between 35 and 79 years old with oral cavity squamous cell carcinoma. CDR3s include the opening cysteine and the closing phenylalanine or tryptophan. A D gene is named only where the DNA matches it firmly. The size entry is marked missing in some rows and otherwise reads once, few, many or a size class.

clone_size,d_call,j_call,v_call,cdr3_nt,cdr3_aa
-,TRBD2,TRBJ2-5,TRBV7-3,TGTGCCAGCAGCTTAACAGGGGCTACTAGCGGGGGCCAAGAGACCCAGTACTTC,CASSLTGATSGGQETQYF
-,-,TRBJ2-7,TRBV6-5,TGTGCCAGCAGACCGAGCGGCGCCCTCTCCTACGAGCAGTACTTC,CASRPSGALSYEQYF
-,-,TRBJ2-5,TRBV29-1,TGCAGCGTTGGCAACGGCGGAGCAGAGACCCAGTACTTC,CSVGNGGAETQYF
-,TRBD2,TRBJ2-7,TRBV6-1,TGTGCCAGCAGTGGGGGACTAGATTGGAACGAGCAGTACTTC,CASSGGLDWNEQYF
-,TRBD1,TRBJ1-1,TRBV7-2,TGTGCCAGCAGCGCCTCGACAGGGATGGGCGCTGAAGCTTTCTTT,CASSASTGMGAEAFF
-,-,TRBJ2-7,TRBV10-1,TGCGCCAGCACGGCCACCGGCGGCGAGCAGTACTTC,CASTATGGEQYF
few,-,TRBJ2-5,TRBV7-2,TGTGCCAGCAGCTTACATCCCCTAGAGACCCAGTACTTC,CASSLHPLETQYF
few,-,TRBJ1-1,TRBV7-9,TGTGCCAGCAGCGAATCCGGGACGGCGAACACTGAAGCTTTCTTT,CASSESGTANTEAFF
few,-,TRBJ2-2,TRBV6-1,TGTGCCAGCAGTGAGGGGGAGACCGGGGAGCTGTTTTTT,CASSEGETGELFF
-,-,TRBJ1-4,TRBV5-1,TGCGCCAGCAGCTTGGGTGGGGGCCTACCTTTCGGAGAAAAACTGTTTTTT,CASSLGGGLPFGEKLFF
-,TRBD2,TRBJ2-7,TRBV7-9,TGTGCCAGCAGCTTAAGCGGGAGGGCCTCCGACGAGCAGTACTTC,CASSLSGRASDEQYF
-,TRBD1,TRBJ1-1,TRBV5-6,TGTGCCAGCAGCTCCCCCGACAGGGCGATCGCTGAAGCTTTCTTT,CASSSPDRAIAEAFF
-,TRBD2,TRBJ2-3,TRBV15,TGTGCCACCAGCAGAGGGGGTAGCGGGAGGGCCGAAGATACGCAGTATTTT,CATSRGGSGRAEDTQYF
-,-,TRBJ1-1,TRBV5-4,TGTGCCAGCAGAACAGTATTCGAGCCTGAAGCTTTCTTT,CASRTVFEPEAFF
-,TRBD1,TRBJ1-1,TRBV6-5,TGTGCCAGCGCCTCAGGGGGGGACACTGAAGCTTTCTTT,CASASGGDTEAFF
-,-,TRBJ1-5,TRBV2,TGTGCCAGCAGTGTAGTGAATAGCAATCAGCCCCAGCATTTT,CASSVVNSNQPQHF
-,-,TRBJ2-3,TRBV5-1,TGCGCCAGCAGCTTGGGGTCGGGGGTCACAGATACGCAGTATTTT,CASSLGSGVTDTQYF
-,-,TRBJ2-1,TRBV27,TGTGCCAGCAGTTGGGGCCCCGCTGGGGTTGAGCAGTTCTTC,CASSWGPAGVEQFF
once,TRBD2,TRBJ2-5,TRBV5-1,TGCGCCAGCAGCACCTGGACTAGCGCGCAAGAGACCCAGTACTTC,CASSTWTSAQETQYF
once,-,TRBJ2-7,TRBV5-4,TGTGCCAGCAGCCCGGGGTCAGGGGCGGGCTACGAGCAGTACTTC,CASSPGSGAGYEQYF
-,-,TRBJ2-5,TRBV7-3,TGTGCCAGCAGCGATACGGCGCTCCCCGGGGGGACCCAGTACTTC,CASSDTALPGGTQYF
once,TRBD1,TRBJ2-2,TRBV28,TGTGCCAGCAGGACGCCGGGACAGGGTGTTGCCGGGGAGCTGTTTTTT,CASRTPGQGVAGELFF
-,-,TRBJ2-1,TRBV30,TGTGCCTGGACGGGACAAAGCTCCTACAATGAGCAGTTCTTC,CAWTGQSSYNEQFF
few,-,TRBJ1-2,TRBV30,TGTGCCTGGAGTGTAAGGCGGGTCGGGGTCTTC,CAWSVRRVGVF
-,TRBD2,TRBJ2-2,TRBV7-2,TGTGCCAGCAGCGGGACTAGCGGTCACACCGGGGAGCTGTTTTTT,CASSGTSGHTGELFF
-,-,TRBJ1-1,TRBV6-5,TGTGCCAGCAGTTACTCGGGACGGGGGAACACTGAAGCTTTCTTT,CASSYSGRGNTEAFF
few,TRBD2,TRBJ2-7,TRBV19,TGTGCCAGTAGTTCCTCCGGGACTAGTATCGACGAGCAGTACTTC,CASSSSGTSIDEQYF
-,TRBD2,TRBJ2-3,TRBV2,TGTGCCAGCAGTGGGACCCGCGGGGGGAGCACAGATACGCAGTATTTT,CASSGTRGGSTDTQYF
-,-,TRBJ2-1,TRBV15,TGTGCCACCAGGGTAGAACCCTACAATGAGCAGTTCTTC,CATRVEPYNEQFF
-,TRBD1,TRBJ2-7,TRBV6-6,TGTGCCAGCAGTTACTCGAGAGGGACAGGTATCGACGAGCAGTACTTC,CASSYSRGTGIDEQYF
-,-,TRBJ2-5,TRBV5-1,TGCGCCAGCAGCTTGGGAGACGTAGAGACCCAGTACTTC,CASSLGDVETQYF